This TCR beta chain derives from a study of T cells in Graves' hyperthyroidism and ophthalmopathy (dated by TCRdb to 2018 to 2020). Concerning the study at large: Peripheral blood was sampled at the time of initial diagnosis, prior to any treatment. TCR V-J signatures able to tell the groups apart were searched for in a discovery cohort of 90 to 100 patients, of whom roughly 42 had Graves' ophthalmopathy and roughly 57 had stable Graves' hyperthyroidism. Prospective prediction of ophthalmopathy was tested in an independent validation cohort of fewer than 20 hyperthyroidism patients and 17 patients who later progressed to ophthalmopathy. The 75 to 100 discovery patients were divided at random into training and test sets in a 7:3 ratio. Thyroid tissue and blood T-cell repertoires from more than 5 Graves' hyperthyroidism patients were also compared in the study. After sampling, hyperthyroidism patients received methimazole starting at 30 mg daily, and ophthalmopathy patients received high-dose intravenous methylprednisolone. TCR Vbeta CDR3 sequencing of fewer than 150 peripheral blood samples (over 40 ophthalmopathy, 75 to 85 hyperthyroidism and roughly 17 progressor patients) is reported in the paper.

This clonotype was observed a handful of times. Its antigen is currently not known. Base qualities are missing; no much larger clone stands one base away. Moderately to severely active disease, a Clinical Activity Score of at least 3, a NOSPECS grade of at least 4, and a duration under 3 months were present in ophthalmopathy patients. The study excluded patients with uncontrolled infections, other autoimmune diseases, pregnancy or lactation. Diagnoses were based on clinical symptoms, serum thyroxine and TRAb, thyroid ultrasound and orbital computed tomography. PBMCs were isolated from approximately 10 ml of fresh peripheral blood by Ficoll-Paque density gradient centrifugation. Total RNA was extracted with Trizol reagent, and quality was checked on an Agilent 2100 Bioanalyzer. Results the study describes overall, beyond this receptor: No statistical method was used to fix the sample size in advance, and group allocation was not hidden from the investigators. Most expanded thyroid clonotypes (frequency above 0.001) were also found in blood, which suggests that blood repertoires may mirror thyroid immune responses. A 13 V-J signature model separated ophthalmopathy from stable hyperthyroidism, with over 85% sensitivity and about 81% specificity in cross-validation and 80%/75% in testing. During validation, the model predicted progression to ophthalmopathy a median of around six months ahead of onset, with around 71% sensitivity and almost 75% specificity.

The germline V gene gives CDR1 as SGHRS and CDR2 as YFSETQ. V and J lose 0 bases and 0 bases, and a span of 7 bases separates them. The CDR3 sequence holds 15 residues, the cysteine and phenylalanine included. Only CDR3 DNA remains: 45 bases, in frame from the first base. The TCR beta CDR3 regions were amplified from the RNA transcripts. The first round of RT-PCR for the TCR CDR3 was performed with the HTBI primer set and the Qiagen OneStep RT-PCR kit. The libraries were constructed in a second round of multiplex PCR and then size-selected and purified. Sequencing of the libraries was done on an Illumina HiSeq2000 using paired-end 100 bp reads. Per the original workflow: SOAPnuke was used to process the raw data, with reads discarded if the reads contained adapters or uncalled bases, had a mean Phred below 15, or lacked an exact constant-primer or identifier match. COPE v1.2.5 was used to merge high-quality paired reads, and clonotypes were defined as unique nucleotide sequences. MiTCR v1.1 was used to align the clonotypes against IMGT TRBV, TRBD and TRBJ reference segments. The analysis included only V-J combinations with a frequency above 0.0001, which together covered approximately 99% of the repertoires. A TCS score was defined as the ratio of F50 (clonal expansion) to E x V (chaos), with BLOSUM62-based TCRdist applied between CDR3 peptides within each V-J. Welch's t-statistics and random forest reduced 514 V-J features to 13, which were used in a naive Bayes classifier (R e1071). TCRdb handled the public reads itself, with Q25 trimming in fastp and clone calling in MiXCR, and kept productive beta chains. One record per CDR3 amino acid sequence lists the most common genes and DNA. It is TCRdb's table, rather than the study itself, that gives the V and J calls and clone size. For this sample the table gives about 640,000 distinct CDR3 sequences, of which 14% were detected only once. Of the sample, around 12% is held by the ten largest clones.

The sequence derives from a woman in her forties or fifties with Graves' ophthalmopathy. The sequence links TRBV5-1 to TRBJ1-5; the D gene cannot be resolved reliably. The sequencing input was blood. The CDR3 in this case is CASSLGTNSNQPQHF. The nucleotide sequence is TGCGCCAGCAGCTTGGGGACGAATAGCAATCAGCCCCAGCATTTT.